This paragraph reports one T cell receptor beta chain. Its antigen is still unknown. Per-base qualities were not stored, and no clone one base away is much larger. This sample stems from a study of OX40 agonist ivuxolimab in advanced cancers. Study-level background: Ivuxolimab, which targeted the costimulatory receptor OX40 (CD134), was an agonistic, fully human IgG2 monoclonal antibody. Intravenous ivuxolimab was administered to patients every 2 weeks at six dose levels: 0.01, 0.1, 0.3, 1.5, 3 and 10 mg/kg. Of the roughly 54 dose-escalation patients, hepatocellular carcinoma was present in 19, melanoma in approximately 15, renal cell carcinoma in 9 and head and neck cancer in 9. In the dose-escalation cohort, approximately 82% of patients were male, and the mean age was 60 years with a range of roughly 23 to 79. Patients were allowed to have had prior anti-PD-1, anti-PD-L1 or anti-CTLA-4 therapy, and roughly two fifths of the dose-escalation patients had been treated with checkpoint inhibitors. Partial responses were achieved by three dose-escalation patients, of whom one had hepatocellular carcinoma and two had cutaneous melanoma. Peripheral TCRbeta sequencing aimed to test whether ivuxolimab altered TCR sequence diversity and caused clonal T-cell expansion. The paper reports the monotherapy dose-escalation portion (N ≈ 52 patients) of the phase I ivuxolimab trial.

Including cysteine and phenylalanine, the CDR3 has 12 amino acids. CDR3 DNA is the only sequence kept; it has 36 bases, read in frame from the first base. V sheds 5 bases and J sheds 5 bases, leaving 9 bases between their ends. The germline V gene provides CDR1 SGHAT and CDR2 FQNNGV. To sequence the TCRbeta CDR3 region, genomic DNA was isolated from the sorted cells. The immunoSEQ Assay was used to sequence the TCRbeta CDR3 regions. In its TCRdb copy, this immuneACCESS table keeps in-frame sequences only and misses some clones. Where compared with another copy, unresolved V genes explain less than half of these, and the others have no known cause. The sample table shows some 25,000 clones, and around four fifths are seen once. The leading ten clones occupy 1.4% of the sample. Overall results and qualifications from the work: The antigen specificity of the peripheral T cells that underwent clonal expansion was not determined. Low levels of normalized T-cell clonal expansion were also shown by some nonresponding patients. After ivuxolimab, expanded clones were on average more numerous among CD8+ T cells than among CD4+ T cells. In the 0.1-3.0 mg/kg groups, partial responders were among the patients with the lowest normalized peripheral clonal expansion, particularly in CD8+ T cells. At doses of 0.1 to 3.0 mg/kg, clonal expansion of both CD4+ and CD8+ blood T cells was observed from baseline to week 6.

Patients with autoimmune disease history or receiving systemic immunosuppression were excluded from the trial. Peripheral blood for TCR sequencing was collected from all dose cohorts at baseline, on cycle 4 day 1, and on cycle 7 day 1. Samples were obtained from an open-label, multicenter, first-in-human phase I dose-escalation trial of ivuxolimab. Adults with locally advanced or metastatic head and neck squamous cell, hepatocellular, melanoma or renal cell carcinoma were enrolled in the trial. Before TCR sequencing, CD4+ and CD8+ T cells were separately sorted from peripheral blood. The sequenced sample was CD4+ or CD8+ T cells sorted from blood, obtained in a trial of the OX40 agonist ivuxolimab. The chain uses TRBV11-2 and TRBJ2-5; confidence is insufficient to name the D gene. This clonotype originated in an adult with an advanced solid tumor such as melanoma, head and neck, liver or kidney cancer. The CDR3 region reads CASSVEAETQYF. The sequence in DNA is TGTGCCAGCAGCGTCGAAGCGGAGACCCAGTACTTC.